The source of this T cell receptor (beta chain) is a study of shared clonotypes between healthy human individuals (dated by TCRdb to the early 2020s). As for the study more broadly: The cohort included a few men and a couple of women between 18 and 49 years of age. Per donor, three plates each were used for CD4 naive and CD4 memory, two for CD8 naive, and one for CD8 memory. Blood TCR repertoires of five healthy adults were deeply sequenced to estimate repertoire size and the extent of clonotype sharing between individuals. Libraries were prepared and TCR repertoires were sequenced by different laboratories using diverse techniques, in order to increase sequencing depth and limit assay-specific biases. Per donor, leukapheresis produced somewhere between about 0.94 and 9 billion PBMCs.

Worth noting for this clone: The target of this receptor is not known. No base quality information exists; no much larger clone differs at one position.

The donors were healthy, HIV-negative adults with no recently reported acute infections or vaccinations. Every donor was a Caucasian adult living in Nashville, Tennessee, USA. CD4+ T cells were enriched by magnetic negative selection, after which naive cells were positively selected on CD45RA and the negative fraction was taken as the memory subset. After blood collection by leukapheresis, PBMCs were isolated using Ficoll-Histopaque density gradient centrifugation and then cryopreserved in the vapor phase of liquid nitrogen. Analytical flow cytometry was used to check the purity and quantity of each magnetically sorted T cell population. Genomic DNA was isolated from every sorted fraction and measured by UV absorbance on a Nanodrop 2000c. On the study overall, not on this receptor specifically: Larger estimated clonotype richness was generally found for naive subsets than for memory subsets. Based on pairwise subsampling, the degree of clonotype sharing among donors was expected to be affected by sequencing depth. The genetic and exposure-history diversity represented was limited by the small number of donors. Sampling was limited to blood, and TCR repertoires in tissue likely differ from TCR repertoires in blood. Rarefaction of sorted-subset datasets indicated incomplete sequencing despite the large sequencing depth. Higher generation probabilities were observed for clonotypes shared by all four sorted-subset donors than for non-shared clonotypes. When a few donors were compared, the shared fraction of clonotypes was 5% to 6.5% for naive CD4, 3.5% to 4% for naive CD8, more than 2% for memory CD4, and 0.35% to 0.4% for memory CD8.

Via the germline V gene, CDR1 is SGHAT and CDR2 FQNNGV. V is shortened by 4 bases, J by 0 bases, and the region joining them spans 16 bases. The CDR3 spans 17 residues, from the cysteine through the phenylalanine. The CDR3 DNA has 51 bases and is translated from base 1. Using the deep immunoSEQ assay, TCR CDR3 regions were amplified from genomic DNA by multiplex PCR. Genomic DNA extracted from each cell subset was distributed evenly over all wells of several immunoSEQ 96-well plates, and each plate served as one replicate. For sorted subsets, around 200 ng genomic DNA, equal to tens of thousands of T cell genomes, was loaded into each replicate PCR. Purified libraries were measured with a Qubit 3.0 fluorometer, size-checked on a Bioanalyzer 2100, and measured again with the KAPA Library Quantification kit. Every immunoSEQ 96-well plate was sequenced on a separate single-read 150-cycle Illumina NextSeq 550 flow cell. From the authors' description of their analysis: Because the immunoSEQ output held only junctional sequences and lacked quality scores, the filtering could not match the filtering applied to full-length reads. Sequences were annotated with PyIR, a Python wrapper for IgBLAST v1.9, using IMGT germline references to assign V/J genes and CDR3. Any read was removed if the V/J assignment was weak (E-value above 1e-6), the CDR3 was missing, or the read contained stop codons, out-of-frame junctions, or ambiguous translated residues. V3J clonotypes were defined by identical inferred V gene, J gene, and CDR3 amino acid sequence. The percentage overlap between two repertoires was calculated by dividing the number of shared unique clonotypes by the size of the smaller repertoire. Three approaches were used to assess repertoire richness: RTK rarefaction, the Chao1 estimator, and Recon v2.1 estimates of unobserved clonotypes. Generation probabilities for all TCRbeta clonotypes obtained by the gDNA method from a few donors were computed using OLGA. TCRdb retrieved this table from immuneACCESS and kept in-frame rearrangements only. Not all clones are present; in checked studies, unresolved V genes account for under half, and no reason is known for the remainder. For V, J and clone size, that table is used; D and trimming come from the DNA. The sample table records some 2.1 million clones; roughly 95% of these occur just once. The top ten constitute more than 0.1% of the sample.

The rearrangement joined TRBV11-2 to TRBJ2-1; D gene: possibly TRBD1, on 6 matching bases. This TCR derives from a man aged 18 to 30 in good health. Material for sequencing was naive CD4+ T cells sorted from blood. What the cell subset or site label conveys for this sample: CD45RA+ positively selected. The CDR3 protein sequence reads: CASSSLGGRSSYNEQFF. The nucleotide sequence is TGTGCCAGCAGCTCCCTAGGGGGACGTTCCTCCTACAATGAGCAGTTCTTC.